The clone carrying this T cell receptor (beta chain) is termed medium-sized. Trimming removed 2 bases at V and 0 bases at J, with 10 bases between. The CDR3 runs 15 residues. CDR1 and CDR2 from the germline V gene are LNHDA and SQIVND (reference sequence). This sample stems from a study of PD-L1 blockade in urothelial cancer. Study-wide background: Males with bladder-origin urothelial cancer made up about 85% of the roughly 29 patients. Prior chemotherapy in patients spanned 0 to 3 regimens. Blood was analyzed 3 weeks (second dose) and 6 weeks after treatment start.

Sequencing used immunoSEQ multiplex PCR; TCRdb keeps in-frame clones, though not all of them. This table has 35,000 to 50,000 clones, roughly 77% appearing once. This sequence originates from a man aged 65 to 85 with urothelial cancer. The chain employs TRBV19 and TRBJ1-1; possible D gene TRBD1, 6 bases. The material was PBMCs, obtained around atezolizumab (anti-PD-L1) treatment. The CDR3 reads CASSISGTLNTEAFF. In nucleotides, the CDR3 is TGTGCCAGTAGTATATCAGGGACATTGAACACTGAAGCTTTCTTT.